These 27 T cell receptor beta chains came from one sample sequenced in a study of yellow fever vaccine responses in identical twins. One entry per CDR3 protein results from TCRdb running MiXCR on the RT-PCR reads. The sample carries approximately 9,700 distinct CDR3 sequences, around 78% recorded once. The material was T cells from blood (PBMCs), unsorted or a sorted subset (not recorded which), obtained before or after yellow fever vaccination (not recorded which). The receptor set was obtained from a woman between 18 and 30 years old who received the yellow fever vaccine.

V gene TRBV3-1 combines with J gene TRBJ2-5, with D tentatively TRBD2 (5 bases). V lost 4 bases and J lost 1, with 10 bases in between. The V gene's germline CDR1 is LGHDT and CDR2 YNNKEL (reference sequence). The CDR3 is made up of 14 amino acids. In DNA, the CDR3 is TGTGCCAGCAGCCCGGAGGAGGCCCAAGAGACCCAGTACTTC. This gives the protein CASSPEEAQETQYF.

The chain recombines TRBV7-2 with TRBJ2-7; 7 positions match TRBD1. Trimming cost V 5 bases and J 0 bases; bases outside gene matches: 4. Per germline, CDR1 SGHTA and CDR2 FQGNSA. The CDR3 consists of 14 residues. The CDR3 region is CASSAGTASYEQYF. In nucleotides, the CDR3 is TGTGCCAGCAGCGCCGGGACAGCCTCCTACGAGCAGTACTTC.

The chain's CDR3 is CASMRNTEAFF. CDR3 nucleotides: TGTGCCAGCATGAGGAACACTGAAGCTTTCTTT. V usage is TRBV6-1 and J usage is TRBJ1-1, with D hard to call. Germline V gives CDR1 MNHNS, CDR2 SASEGT. The V end was cut by 7 bases, the J end by 1 base, with 4 bases between. The length of the CDR3 is 11 residues.

This chain connects TRBV5-6 to TRBJ1-2, with D possibly TRBD1 on 6 matching bases. V was cut by 0 bases and J by 2 bases, with 17 bases left in between. This CDR3 spans 17 amino acids. Germline CDR1 is SGHDT and CDR2 is YYEEEE. CDR3 coding DNA: TGTGCCAGCAGCTTGGTTCTGGGGGGCTCTGGGAACTATGGCTACACCTTC. Its protein is CASSLVLGGSGNYGYTF.

The chain joins TRBV11-1 to TRBJ1-3; 7 nucleotides agree with TRBD1. This CDR3 spans 19 amino acids. The V gene's germline CDR1 is SGHAT and CDR2 FQDESV (reference sequence). The J segment lost 0 bases and the V segment lost 1 base, leaving 12 bases of the junction unmatched. The CDR3 nucleotides are TGTGCCAGCAGCTTAGACGGGGAGCGGGGACAGCACTCTGGAAACACCATATATTTT. It codes for CASSLDGERGQHSGNTIYF. Combining the CDR3 with reference TRBV11-1 and TRBJ1-3 gives the whole variable domain EAEVAQSPRYKITEKSQAVAFWCDPISGHATLYWYRQILGQGPELLVQFQDESVVDDSQLPKDRFSAERLKGVDSTLKIQPAELGDSAMYLCASSLDGERGQHSGNTIYFGEGSWLTVV.

In its sample, this clonotype was seen once. The V gene is TRBV6-1, the J gene TRBJ1-6; D remains unclear. This CDR3 comprises 12 residues. Trimming took off 6 bases at V and 5 bases at J, with 5 bases between the two ends. Per germline, CDR1 MNHNS and CDR2 SASEGT. The CDR3 nucleotides are TGTGCCAGCAGGGAGGATAATTCACCCCTCCACTTT. The encoded protein is CASREDNSPLHF.

The rearrangement joins TRBV29-1 to TRBJ2-2; D ambiguous. CDR1 SQVTM and CDR2 ANQGSEA come from the germline V gene. V lost 3 bases to trimming and J lost 2 bases, with 7 bases between them. The CDR3 spans 13 residues. The CDR3 sequence: CSVDYPNTGELFF. The CDR3 nucleotides are TGCAGCGTTGATTACCCTAACACCGGGGAGCTGTTTTTT.

The chain is built from TRBV21-1 and TRBJ2-7. TRBV21-1 is labeled a pseudogene. The CDR3 spans 15 residues. CDR3 sequence reads: CASIGNYSVSYEQYF. In DNA, the CDR3 is TGTGCCAGCATAGGGAACTATAGTGTCTCCTACGAGCAGTACTTC.

The chain uses TRBV5-4 and TRBJ2-2, with D perhaps being TRBD1 or TRBD2 (6 bases each). There are 15 residues in the CDR3. The germline V gene has CDR1 SGHNT and CDR2 YYREEE (reference sequence). V was trimmed by 4 bases and J by 5 bases, leaving 15 bases between them. CDR3 coding DNA: TGTGCCAGCAGCACTAGCAGGGGCTGGACCGGGGAGCTGTTTTTT. It specifies CASSTSRGWTGELFF.

V and J are TRBV2 and TRBJ1-5; 8 bases align to TRBD1. V lost 5 bases, J lost 4 bases, and 7 bases stayed unmatched. Germline V CDR1 and CDR2: SNHLY, FYNNEI. The CDR3 has 15 residues. CDR3 residues: CASSFLGQGNQPQHF. The DNA for the CDR3 is TGTGCCAGCAGTTTTCTCGGACAGGGTAATCAGCCCCAGCATTTT.

The chain recombines TRBV9 with TRBJ2-1; 12 nucleotides align to TRBD2. CDR3 length equals 15 residues. The trim removed 3 bases at V and 7 bases at J, leaving 5 bases unmatched. Germline CDR1 reads SGDLS; CDR2 reads YYNGEE. In nucleotides, the CDR3 is TGTGCCAGCAGCGAGACTAGCGGGAGCTTTAATGAGCAGTTCTTC. Protein product: CASSETSGSFNEQFF.

This clonotype was recorded a few times. The J gene is TRBJ1-4, the V gene TRBV5-1; tentative D call: TRBD1 (6 bases). Between the trimmed V and J ends, which lost 0 bases and 4 bases, there was a span of 13 bases. Germline CDR1 reads SGHRS; CDR2 reads YFSETQ. The CDR3 contains 16 residues. The CDR3 loop is CASSLGQGTGNEKLFF. Written as DNA, the CDR3 is TGCGCCAGCAGCTTGGGGCAGGGGACGGGTAATGAAAAACTGTTTTTT.

The chain uses TRBV10-1 and TRBJ1-1; 8 positions agree with TRBD1. The CDR3 extends over 10 amino acids. V trimming: 9 bases; J trimming: 11 bases; junction bases outside the gene matches: 5. The germline gives CDR1 WNHNN, CDR2 SYGVQD (reference sequence). CDR3 in DNA: TGCGCCAGGACAGGGGTGAAGGCTTTCTTT. Encoded protein: CARTGVKAFF.

The chain recombines TRBV11-1 with TRBJ2-5, with a tentative D call TRBD1 (6 bases). This CDR3 has 14 amino acids. Germline V gene lookup returns CDR1 SGHAT and CDR2 FQDESV (reference sequence). V was cut by 3 bases and J by 1 base, with 9 bases left in between. CDR3 DNA: TGTGCCAGCAGCTTCCGGACAGTCCAAGAGACCCAGTACTTC. Amino acid sequence: CASSFRTVQETQYF.

The chain uses TRBV4-1 and TRBJ2-7; possibly TRBD2 for D (5 bases). Per germline, CDR1 MGHRA and CDR2 YSYEKL. Trimming pared 0 bases from V and 4 bases from J, leaving 22 bases between. The CDR3 totals 18 residues. The DNA of the CDR3 is TGCGCCAGCAGCCAAGATGGTACTAGGCCAACCTATCTTTACGAGCAGTACTTC. Encoded protein: CASSQDGTRPTYLYEQYF.

This clonotype has more than one count but fewer than ten. The V gene is TRBV4-1, the J gene TRBJ1-2; D gene unclear. The CDR3 is 14 amino acids. Deletions cut 0 bases from V and 8 bases from J, with 13 bases between. Germline V lookup: CDR1 MGHRA, CDR2 YSYEKL. The chain's CDR3 is CASSQDLYTGGYTF. The CDR3 DNA is TGCGCCAGCAGCCAAGATCTCTACACCGGGGGCTACACCTTC.

The chain carries TRBV2 and TRBJ2-5; the match to TRBD1 covers 9 bases. J lost 7 bases, V lost 1 base, and 10 bases had no gene match. This CDR3 spans 16 amino acids. Germline V lookup: CDR1 SNHLY, CDR2 FYNNEI. The CDR3 sequence is CASSEEWTGASGTQYF. CDR3 DNA sequence: TGTGCCAGCAGTGAAGAGTGGACAGGGGCATCGGGGACCCAGTACTTC.

The CDR3 region has the DNA TGTGCCAGCAGCGTAGGGGGTCGGCCCTACAATGAGCAGTTCTTC. It translates to CASSVGGRPYNEQFF. The chain carries TRBV9 and TRBJ2-1; D is unclear. Germline-derived CDR1 and CDR2 are SGDLS and YYNGEE. Trimming pared 0 bases from V and 2 bases from J, leaving 9 bases between. CDR3 length: 15 residues.

The chain is built from TRBV7-6 and TRBJ2-6, with TRBD1 matching 10 bases. CDR3 length equals 18 residues. After removal of 5 bases from V and 1 base from J, the junction contained 8 bases not matched to a gene. Germline V gene sequence: CDR1 SGHVS, CDR2 FNYEAQ. The CDR3 loop is CASSPSGQGKSGANVLTF. CDR3 nucleotide sequence: TGTGCCAGCAGCCCCTCGGGACAGGGGAAGTCTGGGGCCAACGTCCTGACTTTC. The variable domain in full, with the rest retrieved from reference TRBV7-6 and TRBJ2-6, is GAGVSQSPRYKVTKRGQDVALRCDPISGHVSLYWYRQALGQGPEFLTYFNYEAQQDKSGLPNDRFSAERPEGSISTLTIQRTEQRDSAMYRCASSPSGQGKSGANVLTFGAGSRLTVL.

This chain connects TRBV18 to TRBJ1-1; 7 nucleotides line up with TRBD1. Germline V gene lookup returns CDR1 KGHSH and CDR2 LQKENI. The CDR3 totals 15 residues. Trimming cost V 3 bases and J 4 bases; bases outside gene matches: 8. CDR3 region: CASSPGTVVSTEAFF. The DNA of the CDR3 is TGTGCCAGCTCACCCGGGACAGTCGTTTCCACTGAAGCTTTCTTT.

The J gene is TRBJ1-6, the V gene TRBV28, with D uncertain. The CDR3 runs 16 residues. Trimming took off 6 bases at V and 0 bases at J, with 12 bases between the two ends. Germline-derived CDR1 and CDR2 are MDHEN and SYDVKM. CDR3 bases: TGTGCCAGCAGGGACTTCTTGAGCTCCTATAATTCACCCCTCCACTTT. Residues: CASRDFLSSYNSPLHF.

With regard to this clonotype: At one boundary the junction diverges from the germline segment, which might be a read error. V gene TRBV5-4 combines with J gene TRBJ2-1, with 7 bases aligning to TRBD1. CDR3 length: 14 residues. Germline CDR1 is SGHNT and CDR2 is YYREEE (reference sequence). The CDR3: CASSLGTDYNEQFF. For the CDR3, the DNA is TGTGCCAGCAGTTTGGGGACAGACTACAATGAGCAGTTCTTC.

This chain links TRBV4-1 with TRBJ1-4, with 7 bases matching TRBD1. CDR1 is MGHRA, CDR2 YSYEKL, per germline. The CDR3 spans 15 residues. With 0 bases clipped from V and 7 bases from J, the junction kept 5 bases outside the gene matches. For the CDR3, the DNA is TGCGCCAGCAGCCAAGACGACAGGGTCCGTGAAAAACTGTTTTTT. This codes for CASSQDDRVREKLFF.

The V gene is TRBV15, the J gene TRBJ2-2; D is unresolved. Trimming pared 0 bases from V and 5 bases from J, leaving 7 bases between. Germline CDR1 and CDR2: LNHNV and YYDKDF (reference sequence). The CDR3 consists of 14 residues. The CDR3 sequence is CATSRDEGTGELFF. CDR3 in DNA: TGTGCCACCAGCAGAGATGAAGGGACCGGGGAGCTGTTTTTT.

This clonotype was counted a few times. The V gene is TRBV18, the J gene TRBJ2-1, with 9 positions matching TRBD2. The length of the CDR3 is 15 residues. The germline V gene encodes CDR1 KGHSH and CDR2 LQKENI. V shed 4 bases and J 1 base; nucleotides not matched to a gene: 2. CDR3 region: CASSLAGVSYNEQFF. The CDR3 DNA reads as TGTGCCAGCTCACTAGCGGGAGTGTCCTACAATGAGCAGTTCTTC.

This chain links TRBV6-2 or TRBV6-3 with TRBJ1-1; D unresolved. Looked up from germline, CDR1 is MNHEY and CDR2 is SVGEGT. V was shortened by 4 bases and J by 0 bases, with 6 bases between the two germline ends. CDR3 length equals 13 residues. The CDR3 DNA reads TGTGCCAGCAGTTCCTTTCTGAACACTGAAGCTTTCTTT. Protein: CASSSFLNTEAFF.

The rearrangement uses TRBV29-1 and TRBJ2-3; 12 positions agree with TRBD2. Germline trimming cut 8 bases from V and 2 bases from J; bases unmatched to any gene: 5. CDR1 SQVTM and CDR2 ANQGSEA come from the germline V gene. CDR3 length: 14 amino acids. CDR3 bases: TGCAGCATCAGGACTAGCGGGGCCACAGATACGCAGTATTTT. This encodes CSIRTSGATDTQYF.